The source of this T cell receptor (beta chain) is a study of OX40 agonist ivuxolimab in advanced cancers. Clones were sequenced by immunoSEQ multiplex PCR, and TCRdb holds only the in-frame ones, with some missing. The sample records fewer than 80,000 clones, around four fifths being singletons. Findings of the study overall: Specificity for antigen went undetermined in the expanded peripheral T cells.

Trimming shortened V by 6 bases and J by 6 bases, and 7 bases separated the two germline ends. Germline V gene data show CDR1 as SGHTS and CDR2 as YDEGEE. The CDR3 is made up of 10 amino acids. This clone turned up a few times. The antigen remains unidentified. This specimen consisted of CD4+ or CD8+ T cells sorted from blood, obtained in a trial of the OX40 agonist ivuxolimab. The sequence came from an adult with an advanced solid tumor such as melanoma, head and neck, liver or kidney cancer. The chain uses TRBV5-8 and TRBJ2-7, with unresolved D. Here the CDR3 reads CASTRREQYF. CDR3 DNA: TGTGCCAGCACCCGACGCGAGCAGTACTTC.